These T cell receptor beta chains were read from a single sample in a study of regulatory T cells in long-lasting Graves disease. MiXCR, applied by TCRdb to the multiplex PCR reads, yields one record per CDR3 protein. The profile shows 200,000 to 250,000 distinct CDR3 sequences, less than 20% of them singletons. This same sample was also taken into another study, of T cells in Graves' hyperthyroidism and ophthalmopathy.

The sample here was peripheral blood mononuclear cells (PBMCs), taken at new diagnosis, from a patient treated with antithyroid drugs. Source of these receptors: a woman aged 30 to 39 with Graves disease. Each CDR3 is given with its conserved first and last residue. The order of the fields is CDR3 length, clone size, J gene, V gene, CDR3 protein. Expanded clones get a size class; other rows say once, few or many, or leave the size out.

14 many TRBJ2-6 TRBV27 CASRDYGGHNVLTF
14 many TRBJ1-1 TRBV2 CASRTGQGGTEAFF
12 many TRBJ2-5 TRBV20-1 CSASNRLETQYF
16 NA TRBJ2-3 TRBV27 CASSAGGGGYTDTQYF
16 many TRBJ1-2 TRBV19 CASSLGPPRQVDGYTF
15 many TRBJ1-4 TRBV28 CASSRRGQGHEKLFF
16 many TRBJ2-3 TRBV7-8 CASSPISSGGTDTQYF
15 many TRBJ1-1 TRBV11-2 CASSSWGLGDTEAFF
14 many TRBJ2-5 TRBV27 CASSLEYRDSPQYF
15 many TRBJ2-7 TRBV13 CASSQSGTGDYEQYF
15 many TRBJ1-2 TRBV30 CAWSPPGQRNYGYTF
14 many TRBJ1-2 TRBV7-2 CASSPGGERYGYTF
13 NA TRBJ2-5 TRBV27 CASKLTAGETQYF
14 NA TRBJ1-6 TRBV13 CASSTRDREEALHF
15 many TRBJ2-5 TRBV19 CASRARPTAGETQYF
16 many TRBJ2-1 TRBV28 CASRGLAGGQYNEQFF
14 many TRBJ2-5 TRBV19 CASSAGTGGETQYF
13 NA TRBJ2-7 TRBV20-1 CSASLGGQYEQYF
15 many TRBJ2-3 TRBV20-1 CSARDRLAGGRTQYF
16 many TRBJ2-5 TRBV18 CASSPRDGWGQETQYF
13 NA TRBJ2-3 TRBV20-1 CSGTSGGANTQYF
14 many TRBJ1-5 TRBV27 CASRPGGAGQPQHF